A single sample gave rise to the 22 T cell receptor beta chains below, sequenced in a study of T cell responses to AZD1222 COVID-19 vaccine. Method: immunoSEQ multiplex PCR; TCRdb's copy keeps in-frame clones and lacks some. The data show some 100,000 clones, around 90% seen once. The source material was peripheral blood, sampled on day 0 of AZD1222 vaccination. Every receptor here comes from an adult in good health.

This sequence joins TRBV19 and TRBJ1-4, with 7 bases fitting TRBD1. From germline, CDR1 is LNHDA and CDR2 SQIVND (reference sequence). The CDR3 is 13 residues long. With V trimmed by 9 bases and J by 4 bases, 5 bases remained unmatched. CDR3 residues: CASRDRHNEKLFF. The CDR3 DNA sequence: TGTGCCAGCCGGGACAGACATAATGAAAAACTGTTTTTT.

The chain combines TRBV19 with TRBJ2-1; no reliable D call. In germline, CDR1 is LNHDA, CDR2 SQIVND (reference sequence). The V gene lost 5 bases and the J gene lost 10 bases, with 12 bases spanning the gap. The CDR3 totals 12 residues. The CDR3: CASSVGLREQFF. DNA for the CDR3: TGTGCCAGTAGTGTTGGCCTAAGGGAGCAGTTCTTC.

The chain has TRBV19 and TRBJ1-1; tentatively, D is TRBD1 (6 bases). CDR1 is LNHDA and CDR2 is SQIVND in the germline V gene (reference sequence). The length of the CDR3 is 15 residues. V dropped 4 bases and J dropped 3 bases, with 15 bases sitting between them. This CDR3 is CASSNRGLWDTEAFF. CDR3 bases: TGTGCCAGTAGTAATCGGGGGCTATGGGACACTGAAGCTTTCTTT. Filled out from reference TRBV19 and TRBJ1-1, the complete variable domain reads DGGITQSPKYLFRKEGQNVTLSCEQNLNHDAMYWYRQDPGQGLRLIYYSQIVNDFQKGDIAEGYSVSREKKESFPLTVTSAQKNPTAFYLCASSNRGLWDTEAFFGQGTRLTVV.

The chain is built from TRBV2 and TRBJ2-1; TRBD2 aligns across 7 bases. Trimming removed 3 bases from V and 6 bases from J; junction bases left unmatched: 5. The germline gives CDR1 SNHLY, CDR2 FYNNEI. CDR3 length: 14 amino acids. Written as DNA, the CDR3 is TGTGCCAGCAGTGATCGGGGGAGGGCCAATGAGCAGTTCTTC. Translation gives CASSDRGRANEQFF.

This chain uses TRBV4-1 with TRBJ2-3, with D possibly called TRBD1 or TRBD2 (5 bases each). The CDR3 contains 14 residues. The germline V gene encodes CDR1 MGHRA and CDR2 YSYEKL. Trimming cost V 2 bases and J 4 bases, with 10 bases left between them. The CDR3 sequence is CASSQRDGPDTQYF. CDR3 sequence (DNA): TGCGCCAGCAGCCAAAGGGACGGCCCAGATACGCAGTATTTT.

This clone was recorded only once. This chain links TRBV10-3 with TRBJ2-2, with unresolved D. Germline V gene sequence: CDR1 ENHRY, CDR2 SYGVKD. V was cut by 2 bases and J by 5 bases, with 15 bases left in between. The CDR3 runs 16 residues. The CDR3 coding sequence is TGTGCCATCAGTGAGCACCCCCAATGGTTTACCGGGGAGCTGTTTTTT. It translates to CAISEHPQWFTGELFF.

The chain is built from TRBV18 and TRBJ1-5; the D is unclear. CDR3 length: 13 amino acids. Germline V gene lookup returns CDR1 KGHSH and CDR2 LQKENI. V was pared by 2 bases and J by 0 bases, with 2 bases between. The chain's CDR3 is CASSPSSNQPQHF. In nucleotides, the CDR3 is TGTGCCAGCTCACCAAGTAGCAATCAGCCCCAGCATTTT.

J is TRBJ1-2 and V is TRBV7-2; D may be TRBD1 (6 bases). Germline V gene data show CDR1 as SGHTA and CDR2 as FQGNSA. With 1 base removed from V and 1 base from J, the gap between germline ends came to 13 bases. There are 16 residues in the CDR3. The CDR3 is CASSLGGTGINYGYTF. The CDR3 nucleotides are TGTGCCAGCAGCTTAGGAGGAACAGGGATTAACTATGGCTACACCTTC.

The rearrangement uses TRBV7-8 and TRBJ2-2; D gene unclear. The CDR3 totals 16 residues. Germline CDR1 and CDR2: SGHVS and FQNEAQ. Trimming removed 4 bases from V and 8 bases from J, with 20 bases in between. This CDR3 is CASSSRLGSARGELFF. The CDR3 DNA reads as TGTGCCAGCAGCTCCCGGTTGGGATCAGCGCGGGGGGAGCTGTTTTTT.

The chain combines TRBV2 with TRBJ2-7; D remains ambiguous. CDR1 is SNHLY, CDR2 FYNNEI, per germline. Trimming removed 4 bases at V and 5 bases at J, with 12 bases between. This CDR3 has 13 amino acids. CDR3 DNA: TGTGCCAGCAGTGTTACCGGATGGAACGAGCAGTACTTC. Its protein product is CASSVTGWNEQYF.

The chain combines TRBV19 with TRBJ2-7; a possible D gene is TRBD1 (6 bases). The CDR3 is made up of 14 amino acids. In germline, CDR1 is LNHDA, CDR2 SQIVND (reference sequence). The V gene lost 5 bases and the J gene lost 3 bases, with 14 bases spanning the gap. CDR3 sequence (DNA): TGTGCCAGTAGTGGAACTTCAGGGGTCTACGAGCAGTACTTC. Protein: CASSGTSGVYEQYF.

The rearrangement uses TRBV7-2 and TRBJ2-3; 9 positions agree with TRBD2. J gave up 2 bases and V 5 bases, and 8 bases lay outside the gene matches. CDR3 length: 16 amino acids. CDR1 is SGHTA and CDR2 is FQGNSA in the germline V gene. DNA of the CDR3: TGTGCCAGCAGCGCGTCGGGACTAGCAGTCACAGATACGCAGTATTTT. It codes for CASSASGLAVTDTQYF. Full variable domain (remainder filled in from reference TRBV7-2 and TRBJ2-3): GAGVSQSPSNKVTEKGKDVELRCDPISGHTALYWYRQSLGQGLEFLIYFQGNSAPDKSGLPSDRFSAERTGGSVSTLTIQRTQQEDSAVYLCASSASGLAVTDTQYFGPGTRLTVL.

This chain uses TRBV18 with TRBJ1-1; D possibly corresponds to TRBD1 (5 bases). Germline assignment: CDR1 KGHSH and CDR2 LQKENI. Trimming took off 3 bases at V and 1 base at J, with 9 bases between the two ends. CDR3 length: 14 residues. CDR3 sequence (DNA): TGTGCCAGCTCACCGGGGGGAACGAACACTGAAGCTTTCTTT. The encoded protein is CASSPGGTNTEAFF.

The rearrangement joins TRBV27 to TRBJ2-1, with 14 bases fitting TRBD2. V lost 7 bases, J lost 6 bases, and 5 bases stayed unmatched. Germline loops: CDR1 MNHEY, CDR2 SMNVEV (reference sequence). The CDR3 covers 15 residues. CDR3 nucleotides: TGTGCCAGCACCCCTGGGACTAGCGGGAGCAATGAGCAGTTCTTC. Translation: CASTPGTSGSNEQFF.

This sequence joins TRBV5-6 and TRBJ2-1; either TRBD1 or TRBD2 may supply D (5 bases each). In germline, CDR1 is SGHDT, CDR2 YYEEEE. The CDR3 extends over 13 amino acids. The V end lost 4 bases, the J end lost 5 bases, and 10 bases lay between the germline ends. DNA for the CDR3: TGTGCCAGCAGCCCGGGGACGAACAATGAGCAGTTCTTC. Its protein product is CASSPGTNNEQFF. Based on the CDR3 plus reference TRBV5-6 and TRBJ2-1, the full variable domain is DAGVTQSPTHLIKTRGQQVTLRCSPKSGHDTVSWYQQALGQGPQFIFQYYEEEERQRGNFPDRFSGHQFPNYSSELNVNALLLGDSALYLCASSPGTNNEQFFGPGTRLTVL.

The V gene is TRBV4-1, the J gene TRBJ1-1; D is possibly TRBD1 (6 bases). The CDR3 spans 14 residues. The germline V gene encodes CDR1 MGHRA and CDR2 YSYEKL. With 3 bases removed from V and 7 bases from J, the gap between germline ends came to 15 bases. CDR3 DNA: TGCGCCAGCAGCCAGACCGGGACATACCTTGAAGCTTTCTTT. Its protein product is CASSQTGTYLEAFF.

CDR3 protein: CASSDTRGQPQHF. The CDR3 DNA reads as TGTGCCAGCAGCGACACTAGGGGTCAGCCCCAGCATTTT. The chain carries TRBV6-5 and TRBJ1-5; perhaps TRBD1 as D (5 bases). The CDR3 spans 13 residues. Germline V gives CDR1 MNHEY, CDR2 SVGAGI. The V gene lost 6 bases and the J gene lost 6 bases, with 12 bases spanning the gap.

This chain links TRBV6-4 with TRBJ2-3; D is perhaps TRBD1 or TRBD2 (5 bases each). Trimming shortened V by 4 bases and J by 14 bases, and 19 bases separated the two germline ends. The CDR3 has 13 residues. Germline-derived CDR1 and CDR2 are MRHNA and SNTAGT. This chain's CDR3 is CASSVSTGPPVYF. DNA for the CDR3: TGTGCCAGCAGTGTATCGACGGGACCCCCGGTGTATTTT.

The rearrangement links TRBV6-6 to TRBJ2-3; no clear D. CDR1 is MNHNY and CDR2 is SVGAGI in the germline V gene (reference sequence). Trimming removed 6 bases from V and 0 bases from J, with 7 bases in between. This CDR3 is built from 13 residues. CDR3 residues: CASRQASTDTQYF. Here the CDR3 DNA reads TGTGCCAGCAGGCAGGCTAGCACAGATACGCAGTATTTT.

CDR3 DNA sequence: TGTGCCAGCAGCTCAAGGCTTATGGGCGGGGCCAGCTCCTACAATGAGCAGTTCTTC. Its translation is CASSSRLMGGASSYNEQFF. The chain joins TRBV11-2 to TRBJ2-1, with D perhaps TRBD2 (6 bases). CDR1 and CDR2 (germline): SGHAT, FQNNGV. The CDR3 has 19 amino acids. The germline V and J ends were trimmed by 4 bases and 0 bases, with 22 bases remaining between them.

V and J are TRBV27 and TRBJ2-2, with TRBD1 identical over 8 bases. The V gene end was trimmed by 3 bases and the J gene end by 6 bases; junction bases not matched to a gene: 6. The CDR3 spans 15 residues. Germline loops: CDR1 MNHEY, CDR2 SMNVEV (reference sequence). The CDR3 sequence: CASSLFRGLSGELFF. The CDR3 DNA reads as TGTGCCAGCAGTTTGTTCAGGGGGCTATCCGGGGAGCTGTTTTTT.

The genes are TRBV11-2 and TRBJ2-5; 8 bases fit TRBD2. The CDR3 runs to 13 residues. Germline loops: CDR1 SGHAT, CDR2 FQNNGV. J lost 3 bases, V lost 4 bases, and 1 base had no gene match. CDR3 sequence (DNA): TGTGCCAGCAGCTCCGGGGGGGAAGAGACCCAGTACTTC. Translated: CASSSGGEETQYF.